This is a list of T cell receptor beta chains from one sample in a study of early stage breast cancer tumors. Using immunoSEQ multiplex PCR, the repertoire was profiled, and TCRdb retains in-frame clones only, with some absent. The repertoire holds 35,000 to 45,000 clones, with about 68% as singletons. Sequenced material: blood. These receptors all come from a person aged 60 to 70 with breast cancer. Both conserved end residues are part of each CDR3. The order of the fields is V gene, D gene, clone size, J gene, CDR3 DNA, CDR3 protein. The D gene is left open where the match is weak. Clone sizes are given selectively: once, few, many, or a class where the clone is expanded.

v_call: TRBV15; d_call: NA; clone_size: NA; j_call: TRBJ1-4; cdr3_nt: TGTGCCACCAGCACCGAGACAGTTGCAACTAATGAAAAACTGTTTTTT; cdr3_aa: CATSTETVATNEKLFF
v_call: TRBV15; d_call: NA; clone_size: NA; j_call: TRBJ1-3; cdr3_nt: TGTGCCACCAGCGGGTCGAGCTCTGGAAACACCATATATTTT; cdr3_aa: CATSGSSSGNTIYF
v_call: TRBV2; d_call: NA; clone_size: NA; j_call: TRBJ1-6; cdr3_nt: TGTGCCAGCAGACCAACGGGAAGCTCCTATAATTCACCCCTCCACTTT; cdr3_aa: CASRPTGSSYNSPLHF
v_call: TRBV7-2; d_call: NA; clone_size: NA; j_call: TRBJ2-3; cdr3_nt: TGTGCCAGCAGCTTAGAAAAGGGGACCCGCACAGATACGCAGTATTTT; cdr3_aa: CASSLEKGTRTDTQYF
v_call: TRBV28; d_call: TRBD1; clone_size: NA; j_call: TRBJ2-6; cdr3_nt: TGTGCCAGCAGTTGGGATAAATGGGACAGGGCATCCGGGGCCAACGTCCTGACTTTC; cdr3_aa: CASSWDKWDRASGANVLTF
v_call: TRBV6-6; d_call: NA; clone_size: few; j_call: TRBJ2-7; cdr3_nt: TGTGCCACCACGGACGGCTCCTACGAGCAGTACTTC; cdr3_aa: CATTDGSYEQYF
v_call: TRBV28; d_call: NA; clone_size: large; j_call: TRBJ1-4; cdr3_nt: TGTGCCAGCAGTAAAACCGCCGGGGAAAAACTGTTTTTT; cdr3_aa: CASSKTAGEKLFF
v_call: TRBV5-4; d_call: NA; clone_size: NA; j_call: TRBJ2-7; cdr3_nt: TGTGCCAGCAGCTTGGCCGAGCACAATTACGAGCAGTACTTC; cdr3_aa: CASSLAEHNYEQYF
v_call: TRBV5-1; d_call: TRBD1; clone_size: NA; j_call: TRBJ1-4; cdr3_nt: TGCGCCAGCAGCTTGGGCGGGACAGGGGGCGAAAAACTGTTTTTT; cdr3_aa: CASSLGGTGGEKLFF
v_call: TRBV5-1; d_call: TRBD1; clone_size: NA; j_call: TRBJ1-4; cdr3_nt: TGCGCCAGCAGCTTGGTGGGACAGGGAGCTGAAAAACTGTTTTTT; cdr3_aa: CASSLVGQGAEKLFF
v_call: TRBV5-4; d_call: NA; clone_size: NA; j_call: TRBJ1-2; cdr3_nt: TGTGCCAGCAGGAGACAGACTGACTATGGCTACACCTTC; cdr3_aa: CASRRQTDYGYTF
v_call: TRBV7-9; d_call: TRBD2; clone_size: NA; j_call: TRBJ2-2; cdr3_nt: TGTGCCAGCAGCAAAGCGGGGGCCTCCACCGGGGAGCTGTTTTTT; cdr3_aa: CASSKAGASTGELFF
v_call: TRBV5-4; d_call: NA; clone_size: once; j_call: TRBJ1-2; cdr3_nt: TGTGCCAGCAGCCCAGACCCGACAGTCAACTATGGCTACACCTTC; cdr3_aa: CASSPDPTVNYGYTF
v_call: TRBV5-1; d_call: NA; clone_size: NA; j_call: TRBJ2-3; cdr3_nt: TGCGCCAGCAGCCTAGAAGGGGACACCTCCTCAGATACGCAGTATTTT; cdr3_aa: CASSLEGDTSSDTQYF
v_call: TRBV9; d_call: NA; clone_size: NA; j_call: TRBJ1-2; cdr3_nt: TGTGCCAGCAAAGGAGGGCCTCAAGGCTACACCTTC; cdr3_aa: CASKGGPQGYTF
v_call: TRBV5-1; d_call: NA; clone_size: NA; j_call: TRBJ2-3; cdr3_nt: TGCGCCAGCAGCTTGGGGGATCCCACAGATACGCAGTATTTT; cdr3_aa: CASSLGDPTDTQYF
v_call: TRBV11-3; d_call: NA; clone_size: NA; j_call: TRBJ2-7; cdr3_nt: TGTGCCAGCAGCTTAGATCTGACGACAGCCTACGAGCAGTACTTC; cdr3_aa: CASSLDLTTAYEQYF
v_call: TRBV19; d_call: NA; clone_size: NA; j_call: TRBJ1-2; cdr3_nt: TGTGCCAGTAAAGACGTCGTCGGACAGAACTATGGCTACACCTTC; cdr3_aa: CASKDVVGQNYGYTF
v_call: TRBV7-2; d_call: TRBD2; clone_size: NA; j_call: TRBJ2-1; cdr3_nt: TGTGCCAGCAGCTTAAGGCGGGAGTCTAGGGAGCAGTTCTTC; cdr3_aa: CASSLRRESREQFF
v_call: TRBV7-5; d_call: NA; clone_size: once; j_call: TRBJ2-1; cdr3_nt: TGTGCCAGAAGCTTAGATGGGCCAGCAAAAGACAATGAGCAGTTCTTC; cdr3_aa: CARSLDGPAKDNEQFF